The 4 T cell receptor beta chains below all came from one sample that was sequenced in a study of early T cells in non-severe SARS-CoV-2 infection. TCRdb reprocessed the 5' RACE reads with MiXCR, giving one entry per CDR3 protein. The sample has around 64,000 distinct CDR3 sequences, about 10% seen once; the top ten hold 5% to 6.5%. Sequenced material: whole blood. These receptors were collected from an adult who was a healthcare worker with PCR-confirmed SARS-CoV-2 infection or an uninfected control (not recorded which).

There are a few counts of this clonotype. The rearrangement uses TRBV4-1 and TRBJ2-2; 9 positions match TRBD2. Germline assignment: CDR1 MGHRA and CDR2 YSYEKL. The CDR3 is 18 residues long. Germline trimming cut 6 bases from V and 8 bases from J; bases unmatched to any gene: 19. CDR3 residues: CASRHTTRLAGSRGELFF. Here the CDR3 DNA reads TGCGCCAGCAGACACACGACTAGGCTAGCGGGGTCTAGGGGGGAGCTGTTTTTT.

The sample holds a few counts of this clonotype. V usage is TRBV6-1 and J usage is TRBJ1-4; a weak D match, TRBD1 (6 bases). The germline CDR1 and CDR2 sequences are MNHNS and SASEGT. The CDR3 contains 16 residues. The V gene lost 1 base and the J gene lost 8 bases, with 17 bases spanning the gap. CDR3 sequence (DNA): TGTGCCAGCAGTGAAGATGGGGCCATCGGGGGCGAAAAACTGTTTTTT. Amino acid sequence: CASSEDGAIGGEKLFF.

This clonotype was observed a handful of times. CDR3 DNA sequence: TGTGCCAGCAGCCGAGGACTAGCGCTTCAAGAGACCCAGTACTTC. This gives the protein CASSRGLALQETQYF. This chain joins TRBV7-2 and TRBJ2-5; 9 bases match TRBD2. Per germline, CDR1 SGHTA and CDR2 FQGNSA. V shed 5 bases, J shed 2 bases, and the junction held 6 bases outside the gene matches. The CDR3 runs 15 residues. The full variable domain, rest sourced from reference TRBV7-2 and TRBJ2-5, is GAGVSQSPSNKVTEKGKDVELRCDPISGHTALYWYRQSLGQGLEFLIYFQGNSAPDKSGLPSDRFSAERTGGSVSTLTIQRTQQEDSAVYLCASSRGLALQETQYFGPGTRLLVL.

This clonotype occurred many times. This chain links TRBV7-9 with TRBJ1-3; 7 bases fit TRBD1. Germline V CDR1 and CDR2: SEHNR, FQNEAQ (reference sequence). With 5 bases clipped from V and 4 bases from J, the junction kept 17 bases outside the gene matches. CDR3 size: 18 residues. For the CDR3, the DNA is TGTGCCAGCAGCCCAAAACTAAGGGACAGCGGATCGGGAAACACCATATATTTT. Encoded protein: CASSPKLRDSGSGNTIYF.